This T cell receptor beta chain was observed in a study of blood T cells in healthy people across ages. This clonotype was observed a handful of times. Antigen unknown. CDR1 and CDR2 (germline): MGHDK, SYGVNS. The V and J ends lost 3 bases and 2 bases respectively, with 8 bases between them. CDR3 length: 14 amino acids. A second PCR of about 7 to 12 cycles used a sample-barcoded 5' primer and a J-beta primer mix. All cDNA molecules were each tagged by a template-switch adaptor with 12 random nucleotides. Each CDR3 protein is one row after TCRdb ran MiXCR on the 5' RACE reads. The repertoire has fewer than 750,000 distinct CDR3 sequences, around 48% of them found once; the top ten carry about 26%. General study results and limits: In long-lived donors, naive CD4+ cell counts and diversity exceeded those of aged donors. Naive and antigen-experienced cells were not separated, limiting conclusive comparison. Unknown CMV status may confound age-related changes in expanded clones.

This TCR was recovered from an older man in good health. The source material was blood. The chain couples TRBV25-1 to TRBJ2-1; tentative D call: TRBD2 (5 bases). The CDR3 here is CASSDRRTYNEQFF. The DNA for the CDR3 is TGTGCCAGCAGTGATCGGAGGACCTACAATGAGCAGTTCTTC. The whole variable domain, filled in from reference TRBV25-1 and TRBJ2-1, reads EADIYQTPRYLVIGTGKKITLECSQTMGHDKMYWYQQDPGMELHLIHYSYGVNSTEKGDLSSESTVSRIRTEHFPLTLESARPSHTSQYLCASSDRRTYNEQFFGPGTRLTVL.